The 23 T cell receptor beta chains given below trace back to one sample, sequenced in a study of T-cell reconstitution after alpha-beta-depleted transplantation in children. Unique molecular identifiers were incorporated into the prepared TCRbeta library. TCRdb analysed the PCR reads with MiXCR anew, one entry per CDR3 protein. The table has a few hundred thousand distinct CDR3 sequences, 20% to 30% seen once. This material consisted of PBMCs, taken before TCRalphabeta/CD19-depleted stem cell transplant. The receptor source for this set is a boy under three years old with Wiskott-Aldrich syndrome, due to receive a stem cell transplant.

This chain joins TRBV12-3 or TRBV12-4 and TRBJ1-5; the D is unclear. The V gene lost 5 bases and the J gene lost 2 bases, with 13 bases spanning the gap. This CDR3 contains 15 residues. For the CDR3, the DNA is TGTGCCAGCAGTCCCTTAAACGGGGGCAATCAGCCCCAGCATTTT. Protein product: CASSPLNGGNQPQHF.

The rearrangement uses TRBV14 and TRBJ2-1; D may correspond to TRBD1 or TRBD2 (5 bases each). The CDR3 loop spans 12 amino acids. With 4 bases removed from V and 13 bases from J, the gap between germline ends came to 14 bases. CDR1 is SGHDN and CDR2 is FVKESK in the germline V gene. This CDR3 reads CASSLAGARQFF. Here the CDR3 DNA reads TGTGCCAGCAGCCTTGCCGGGGCTCGCCAGTTCTTC.

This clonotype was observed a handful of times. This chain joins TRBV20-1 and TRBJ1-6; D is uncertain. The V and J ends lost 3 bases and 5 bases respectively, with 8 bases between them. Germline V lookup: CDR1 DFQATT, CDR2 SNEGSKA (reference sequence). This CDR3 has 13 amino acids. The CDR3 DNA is TGCAGTGCTAGTGCAGAGAATAATTCACCCCTCCACTTT. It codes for CSASAENNSPLHF.

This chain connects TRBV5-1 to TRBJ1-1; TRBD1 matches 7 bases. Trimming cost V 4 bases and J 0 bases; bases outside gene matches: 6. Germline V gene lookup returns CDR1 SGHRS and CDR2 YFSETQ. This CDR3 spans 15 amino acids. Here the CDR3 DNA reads TGCGCCAGCAGCCCAGGACAGGACATGAACACTGAAGCTTTCTTT. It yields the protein CASSPGQDMNTEAFF.

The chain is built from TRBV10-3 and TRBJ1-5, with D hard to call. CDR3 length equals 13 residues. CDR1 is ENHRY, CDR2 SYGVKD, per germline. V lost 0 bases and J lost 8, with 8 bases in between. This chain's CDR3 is CAISESLSKPQHF. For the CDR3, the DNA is TGTGCCATCAGTGAGTCATTAAGTAAGCCCCAGCATTTT.

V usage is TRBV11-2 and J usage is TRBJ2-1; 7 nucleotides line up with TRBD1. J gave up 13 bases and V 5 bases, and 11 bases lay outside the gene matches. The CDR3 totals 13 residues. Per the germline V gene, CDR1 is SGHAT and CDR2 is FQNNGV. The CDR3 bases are TGTGCCAGCAGCGTCCGACAGGGTGTTGGACAGTTCTTC. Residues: CASSVRQGVGQFF. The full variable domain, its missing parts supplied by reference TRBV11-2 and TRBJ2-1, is EAGVAQSPRYKIIEKRQSVAFWCNPISGHATLYWYQQILGQGPKLLIQFQNNGVVDDSQLPKDRFSAERLKGVDSTLKIQPAKLEDSAVYLCASSVRQGVGQFFGPGTRLTVL.

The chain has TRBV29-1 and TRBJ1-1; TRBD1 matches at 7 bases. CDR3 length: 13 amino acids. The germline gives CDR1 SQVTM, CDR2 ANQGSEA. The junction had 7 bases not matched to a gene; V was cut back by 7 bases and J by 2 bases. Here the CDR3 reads CSAGTVPNTEAFF. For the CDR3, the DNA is TGCAGCGCTGGGACAGTACCTAACACTGAAGCTTTCTTT.

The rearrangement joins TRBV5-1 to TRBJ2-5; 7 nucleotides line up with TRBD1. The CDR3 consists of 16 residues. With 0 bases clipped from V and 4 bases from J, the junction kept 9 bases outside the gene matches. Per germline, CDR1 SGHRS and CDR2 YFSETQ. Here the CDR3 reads CASSLAVRGFGETQYF. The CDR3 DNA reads TGCGCCAGCAGCTTGGCCGTCAGGGGGTTTGGAGAGACCCAGTACTTC. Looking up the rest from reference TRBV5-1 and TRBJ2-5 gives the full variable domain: KAGVTQTPRYLIKTRGQQVTLSCSPISGHRSVSWYQQTPGQGLQFLFEYFSETQRNKGNFPGRFSGRQFSNSRSEMNVSTLELGDSALYLCASSLAVRGFGETQYFGPGTRLLVL.

The CDR3 nucleotides are TGTGCCATCAGCCTGACCGGGACAGGGACCGGGAACACTGAAGCTTTCTTT. Protein product: CAISLTGTGTGNTEAFF. The chain joins TRBV10-3 to TRBJ1-1, with TRBD1 identical over 9 bases. CDR3 length: 17 residues. CDR1 and CDR2 (germline): ENHRY, SYGVKD. V was clipped by 6 bases and J by 1 base; unmatched bases: 12.

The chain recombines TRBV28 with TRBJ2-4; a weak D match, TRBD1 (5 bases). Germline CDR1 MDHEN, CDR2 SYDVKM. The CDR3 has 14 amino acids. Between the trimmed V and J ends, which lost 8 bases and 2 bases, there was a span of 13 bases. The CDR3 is CASATENSKNIQYF. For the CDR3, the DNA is TGTGCCAGCGCGACAGAGAACTCCAAAAACATTCAGTACTTC.

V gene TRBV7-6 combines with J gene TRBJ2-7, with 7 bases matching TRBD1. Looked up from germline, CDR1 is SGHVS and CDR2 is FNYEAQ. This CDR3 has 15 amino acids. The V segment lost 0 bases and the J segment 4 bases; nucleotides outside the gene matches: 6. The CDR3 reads CASSLAADRVYEQYF. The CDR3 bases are TGTGCCAGCAGCTTAGCGGCAGACAGGGTATACGAGCAGTACTTC.

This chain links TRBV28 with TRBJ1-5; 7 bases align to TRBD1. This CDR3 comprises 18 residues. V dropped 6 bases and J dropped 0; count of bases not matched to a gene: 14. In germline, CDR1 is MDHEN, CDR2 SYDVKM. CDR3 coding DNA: TGTGCCAGCAGATACAGGGGCCCCGGATTCTATAGCAATCAGCCCCAGCATTTT. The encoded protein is CASRYRGPGFYSNQPQHF.

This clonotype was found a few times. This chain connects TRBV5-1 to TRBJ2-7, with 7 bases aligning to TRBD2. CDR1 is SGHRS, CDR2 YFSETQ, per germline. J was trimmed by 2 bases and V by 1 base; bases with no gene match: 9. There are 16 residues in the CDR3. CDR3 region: CASSLYWLADTYEQYF. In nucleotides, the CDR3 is TGCGCCAGCAGCTTGTATTGGCTAGCGGATACCTACGAGCAGTACTTC.

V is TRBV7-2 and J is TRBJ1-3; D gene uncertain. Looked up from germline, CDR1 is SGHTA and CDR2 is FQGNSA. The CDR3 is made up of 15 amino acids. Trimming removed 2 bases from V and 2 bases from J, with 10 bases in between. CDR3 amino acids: CASSLLSLTGNTIYF. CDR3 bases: TGTGCCAGCAGCTTATTAAGTTTGACTGGAAACACCATATATTTT.

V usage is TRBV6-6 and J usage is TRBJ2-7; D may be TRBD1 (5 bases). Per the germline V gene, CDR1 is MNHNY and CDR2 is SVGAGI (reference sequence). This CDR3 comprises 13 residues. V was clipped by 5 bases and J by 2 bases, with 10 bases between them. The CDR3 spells CASSPQVAYEQYF. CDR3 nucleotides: TGTGCCAGCAGTCCACAGGTAGCCTACGAGCAGTACTTC.

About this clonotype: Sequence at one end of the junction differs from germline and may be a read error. The CDR3 spells CSAWTSGNAQFF. As DNA, the CDR3 is TGCAGTGCTTGGACTAGCGGGAATGCGCAGTTCTTC. This chain joins TRBV20-1 and TRBJ2-1; 12 bases agree with TRBD2. CDR3 size: 12 residues. CDR1 DFQATT and CDR2 SNEGSKA come from the germline V gene (reference sequence).

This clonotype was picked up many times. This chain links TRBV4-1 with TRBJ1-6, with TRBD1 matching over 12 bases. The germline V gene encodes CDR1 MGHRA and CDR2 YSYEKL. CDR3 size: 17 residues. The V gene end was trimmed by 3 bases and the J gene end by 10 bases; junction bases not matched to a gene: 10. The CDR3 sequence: CASSQGTGGMGHSPLHF. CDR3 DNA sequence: TGCGCCAGCAGCCAGGGGACAGGGGGCATGGGGCACTCACCCCTCCACTTT.

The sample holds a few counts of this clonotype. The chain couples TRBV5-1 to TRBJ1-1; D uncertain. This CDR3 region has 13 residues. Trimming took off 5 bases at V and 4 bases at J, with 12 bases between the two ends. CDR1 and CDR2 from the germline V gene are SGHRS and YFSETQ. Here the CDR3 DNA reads TGCGCCAGCAGGTCGACGGGAACCACTGAAGCTTTCTTT. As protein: CASRSTGTTEAFF.

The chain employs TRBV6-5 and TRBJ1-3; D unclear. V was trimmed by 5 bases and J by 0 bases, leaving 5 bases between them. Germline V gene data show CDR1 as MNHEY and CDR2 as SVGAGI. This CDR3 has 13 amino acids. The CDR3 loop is CASSPASGNTIYF. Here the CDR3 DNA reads TGTGCCAGCAGTCCGGCCTCTGGAAACACCATATATTTT.

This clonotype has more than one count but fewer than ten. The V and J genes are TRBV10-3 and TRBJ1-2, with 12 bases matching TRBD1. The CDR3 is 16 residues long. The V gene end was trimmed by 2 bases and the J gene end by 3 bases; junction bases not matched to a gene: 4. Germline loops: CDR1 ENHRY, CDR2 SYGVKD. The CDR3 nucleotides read TGTGCCATCAGTGAGGGGACAGGGGGCGCTGACTATGGCTACACCTTC. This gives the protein CAISEGTGGADYGYTF.

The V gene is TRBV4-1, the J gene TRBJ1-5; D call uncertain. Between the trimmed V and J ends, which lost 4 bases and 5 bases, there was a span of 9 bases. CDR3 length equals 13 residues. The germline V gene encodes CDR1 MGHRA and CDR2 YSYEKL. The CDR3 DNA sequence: TGCGCCAGCAGCCGAGCCCTAGATCAGCCCCAGCATTTT. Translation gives CASSRALDQPQHF.

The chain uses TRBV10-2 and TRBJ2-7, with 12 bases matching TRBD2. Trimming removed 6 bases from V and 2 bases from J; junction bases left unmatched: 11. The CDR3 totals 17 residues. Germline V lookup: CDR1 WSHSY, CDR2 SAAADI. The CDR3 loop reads CASRDTSGRYPTYEQYF. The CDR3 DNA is TGCGCCAGCAGGGATACTAGCGGGAGGTATCCAACCTACGAGCAGTACTTC.

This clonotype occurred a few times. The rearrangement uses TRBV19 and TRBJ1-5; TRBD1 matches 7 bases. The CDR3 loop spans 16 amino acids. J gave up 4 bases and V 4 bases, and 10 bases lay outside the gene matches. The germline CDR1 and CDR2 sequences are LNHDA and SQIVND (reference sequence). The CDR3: CASSTISTGRNQPQHF. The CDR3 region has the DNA TGTGCCAGTAGTACCATCTCGACAGGGCGAAATCAGCCCCAGCATTTT.